The present entry profiles one T cell receptor (beta chain) with its context. The antigen remains undetermined. The data originate from a study of cytomegalovirus exposure and HLA in healthy donors. Primers: 60 Vbeta forward and 13 Jbeta reverse. Original processing methods: In a later analysis, around 10 million of some 80 million unique beta chains occurred in at least two donors. Using immunoSEQ multiplex PCR, the repertoire was profiled, and TCRdb retains in-frame clones only, with some absent. The DNA gave D and trimming, while V, J and clone size come from that table. The table shows 80,000 to 100,000 clones, with around three quarters occurring only once. Study-level findings and limits: In terms of immune exposure information, only CMV serostatus was available.

Regarding donors, all were healthy bone marrow donors. Despite likely unrecorded immune exposures, the donors were nominally healthy at the time of sampling. Looked up from germline, CDR1 is SQVTM and CDR2 is ANQGSEA. Trimming left V 3 bases short and J 3 bases short, with 6 bases between. This CDR3 is 11 amino acids long. The J gene is TRBJ2-7, the V gene TRBV29-1; D remains ambiguous. The receptor was derived from a male donor in good health and CMV-seropositive. The sample was PBMCs. The CDR3 loop is CSVDTSYEQYF. CDR3 coding DNA: TGCAGCGTTGACACCAGCTACGAGCAGTACTTC.